A selection of T cell receptor beta chains follows, all from one sample in a study of control samples from healthy donors and cancer patients. Here immunoSEQ multiplex PCR was the method, and the copy in TCRdb shows in-frame clones only, minus some. The sample contains about 130,000 clones, under 95% of which appear only once. The sample comprised blood. The source is a man younger than 35 in good health. The CDR3 runs from the conserved cysteine through the conserved F or W. The order of the fields is CDR3 protein, CDR3 DNA, V gene, D gene, J gene, clone size. D genes are given only for firm matches. Only some rows state a clone size, as once, few, many or a class for expanded clones.

CDR3 protein: CASASLGENSPLHF
CDR3 DNA: TGTGCCAGCGCGTCCCTTGGGGAAAATTCACCCCTCCACTTT
V gene: TRBV13
D gene: -
J gene: TRBJ1-6
clone size: -

CDR3 protein: CASSLLPSTGELFF
CDR3 DNA: TGCGCCAGCAGCTTACTACCGAGCACCGGGGAGCTGTTTTTT
V gene: TRBV5-1
D gene: -
J gene: TRBJ2-2
clone size: -

CDR3 protein: CASSIDRGGGADTQYF
CDR3 DNA: TGTGCCAGTAGTATAGATCGCGGGGGGGGAGCAGATACGCAGTATTTT
V gene: TRBV19
D gene: TRBD2
J gene: TRBJ2-3
clone size: -

CDR3 protein: CASSTRQDGKLFF
CDR3 DNA: TGTGCCAGCAGCACCCGACAGGATGGAAAACTGTTTTTT
V gene: TRBV7-6
D gene: -
J gene: TRBJ1-4
clone size: -

CDR3 protein: CASSPEDRGNNQPQHF
CDR3 DNA: TGTGCCAGCAGCCCCGAGGACAGGGGAAACAATCAGCCCCAGCATTTT
V gene: TRBV7-2
D gene: TRBD1
J gene: TRBJ1-5
clone size: -

CDR3 protein: CASSNGQGSTGELFF
CDR3 DNA: TGTGCCAGCAGCAACGGACAGGGGAGCACCGGGGAGCTGTTTTTT
V gene: TRBV7-2
D gene: TRBD1
J gene: TRBJ2-2
clone size: few

CDR3 protein: CASSFSSSGGYGYTF
CDR3 DNA: TGTGCCAGCAGCTTCAGTAGCTCAGGGGGCTATGGCTACACCTTC
V gene: TRBV5-4
D gene: TRBD1
J gene: TRBJ1-2
clone size: -

CDR3 protein: CASSEGTSGVNEQFF
CDR3 DNA: TGTGCCAGCAGTGAAGGGACTAGCGGGGTAAATGAGCAGTTCTTC
V gene: TRBV2
D gene: TRBD2
J gene: TRBJ2-1
clone size: -

CDR3 protein: CASSPPLTSEQETQYF
CDR3 DNA: TGTGCCAGCAGCCCACCCCTGACTAGTGAGCAAGAGACCCAGTACTTC
V gene: TRBV9
D gene: -
J gene: TRBJ2-5
clone size: -

CDR3 protein: CASSFGPSSYEQYF
CDR3 DNA: TGTGCCAGCAGTTTTGGGCCGAGCTCCTACGAGCAGTACTTC
V gene: TRBV27
D gene: -
J gene: TRBJ2-7
clone size: -

CDR3 protein: CASSAGQGAYEQYF
CDR3 DNA: TGTGCCAGCAGTGCGGGGCAGGGGGCATACGAGCAGTACTTC
V gene: TRBV5-6
D gene: TRBD1
J gene: TRBJ2-7
clone size: -

CDR3 protein: CASSLRLAWETQYF
CDR3 DNA: TGCGCCAGCAGTCTCCGCCTCGCATGGGAGACCCAGTACTTC
V gene: TRBV5-1
D gene: -
J gene: TRBJ2-5
clone size: -

CDR3 protein: CASSRGLAGTQLYEQYF
CDR3 DNA: TGTGCCAGCAGCAGGGGATTAGCGGGGACCCAACTCTACGAGCAGTACTTC
V gene: TRBV5-5
D gene: TRBD2
J gene: TRBJ2-7
clone size: -

CDR3 protein: CASSQEYRGTPNYGYTF
CDR3 DNA: TGTGCCAGCAGCCAAGAGTACAGGGGAACTCCTAACTATGGCTACACCTTC
V gene: TRBV4-2
D gene: TRBD1
J gene: TRBJ1-2
clone size: -

CDR3 protein: CASSPQWGADTEAFF
CDR3 DNA: TGTGCCAGCAGCCCTCAATGGGGGGCCGACACTGAAGCTTTCTTT
V gene: TRBV7-9
D gene: -
J gene: TRBJ1-1
clone size: few

CDR3 protein: CASSLPNSPLHF
CDR3 DNA: TGTGCCAGCAGCTTGCCCAATTCACCCCTCCACTTT
V gene: TRBV7-6
D gene: -
J gene: TRBJ1-6
clone size: -

CDR3 protein: CASSLVSSSYNEQFF
CDR3 DNA: TGTGCCAGCAGCTTAGTGTCTAGCTCCTACAATGAGCAGTTCTTC
V gene: TRBV7-9
D gene: -
J gene: TRBJ2-1
clone size: -

CDR3 protein: CAWSDLAGFHEQFF
CDR3 DNA: TGTGCCTGGAGCGATTTAGCGGGGTTCCATGAGCAGTTCTTC
V gene: TRBV30
D gene: TRBD2
J gene: TRBJ2-1
clone size: -

CDR3 protein: CASSLGYSRTKNIQYF
CDR3 DNA: TGTGCCAGTAGCTTAGGGTACAGTCGAACCAAAAACATTCAGTACTTC
V gene: TRBV11-2
D gene: -
J gene: TRBJ2-4
clone size: -

CDR3 protein: CASSPGGEGAVGSPLHF
CDR3 DNA: TGTGCCAGCAGCCCAGGGGGAGAGGGGGCTGTAGGCTCACCCCTCCACTTT
V gene: TRBV3-1/TRBV3-2
D gene: TRBD1
J gene: TRBJ1-6
clone size: -

CDR3 protein: CASSDSMGVRVYNSPLHF
CDR3 DNA: TGTGCCAGCAGTGACTCGATGGGGGTCAGGGTTTATAATTCACCCCTCCACTTT
V gene: TRBV6-4
D gene: -
J gene: TRBJ1-6
clone size: -

CDR3 protein: CASRPRQVLNTEAFF
CDR3 DNA: TGTGCCAGCAGACCTAGACAGGTACTCAACACTGAAGCTTTCTTT
V gene: TRBV5-4
D gene: -
J gene: TRBJ1-1
clone size: -

CDR3 protein: CASSLAGWETEAFF
CDR3 DNA: TGTGCCAGCAGCTTAGCAGGTTGGGAGACTGAAGCTTTCTTT
V gene: TRBV7-6
D gene: -
J gene: TRBJ1-1
clone size: -

CDR3 protein: CASSLQGLGTGELFF
CDR3 DNA: TGCGCCAGCAGCTTACAGGGGCTTGGCACCGGGGAGCTGTTTTTT
V gene: TRBV5-1
D gene: TRBD1
J gene: TRBJ2-2
clone size: -

CDR3 protein: CASSGGNTIYF
CDR3 DNA: TGTGCCAGCAGCGGTGGAAACACCATATATTTT
V gene: TRBV9
D gene: -
J gene: TRBJ1-3
clone size: -

CDR3 protein: CASSYAAGAYEQYF
CDR3 DNA: TGTGCCAGCAGTTATGCAGCGGGGGCTTACGAGCAGTACTTC
V gene: TRBV6-5
D gene: TRBD2
J gene: TRBJ2-7
clone size: -

CDR3 protein: CASSYDQPQHF
CDR3 DNA: TGTGCCAGCAGTTACGACCAGCCCCAGCATTTT
V gene: TRBV6-6
D gene: -
J gene: TRBJ1-5
clone size: -

CDR3 protein: CSASSGLQEEQYF
CDR3 DNA: TGCAGTGCTAGTTCCGGGCTTCAGGAAGAGCAGTACTTC
V gene: TRBV20-1
D gene: -
J gene: TRBJ2-7
clone size: -

CDR3 protein: CASSLGRGGTPYEQYF
CDR3 DNA: TGTGCCAGCAGCTTGGGAAGAGGGGGCACACCCTACGAGCAGTACTTC
V gene: TRBV5-4
D gene: TRBD1
J gene: TRBJ2-7
clone size: -

CDR3 protein: CAWSVHQGRTDTQYF
CDR3 DNA: TGTGCCTGGAGTGTACATCAGGGAAGAACAGATACGCAGTATTTT
V gene: TRBV30
D gene: -
J gene: TRBJ2-3
clone size: -

CDR3 protein: CASSDPGQGRAGANVLTF
CDR3 DNA: TGTGCCAGCAGTGACCCGGGACAGGGAAGAGCTGGGGCCAACGTCCTGACTTTC
V gene: TRBV27
D gene: TRBD1
J gene: TRBJ2-6
clone size: -

CDR3 protein: CASSQAGYEQYF
CDR3 DNA: TGTGCCAGCAGCCAGGCAGGCTACGAGCAGTACTTC
V gene: TRBV3-1/TRBV3-2
D gene: -
J gene: TRBJ2-7
clone size: -

CDR3 protein: CASSLSLGDEQYF
CDR3 DNA: TGTGCCAGCAGCTTGTCCCTTGGGGACGAGCAGTACTTC
V gene: TRBV7-9
D gene: -
J gene: TRBJ2-7
clone size: few

CDR3 protein: CASTLEYRGAGNTIYF
CDR3 DNA: TGTGCCAGTACCCTAGAGTACCGGGGGGCTGGAAACACCATATATTTT
V gene: TRBV19
D gene: -
J gene: TRBJ1-3
clone size: -

CDR3 protein: CASSENSQKKAFF
CDR3 DNA: TGTGCCAGCAGTGAAAACTCCCAGAAGAAAGCTTTCTTT
V gene: TRBV2
D gene: -
J gene: TRBJ1-1
clone size: -

CDR3 protein: CASSLGTGASNYGYTF
CDR3 DNA: TGCGCCAGCAGCTTGGGGACAGGGGCTTCAAACTATGGCTACACCTTC
V gene: TRBV5-1
D gene: TRBD1
J gene: TRBJ1-2
clone size: -

CDR3 protein: CASSPRTKNYGYTF
CDR3 DNA: TGTGCCAGCAGCCCTCGGACAAAGAACTATGGCTACACCTTC
V gene: TRBV13
D gene: -
J gene: TRBJ1-2
clone size: -

CDR3 protein: CASSYAGLSNYGYTF
CDR3 DNA: TGTGCCAGCAGTTACGCAGGACTGTCTAACTATGGCTACACCTTC
V gene: TRBV6-5
D gene: -
J gene: TRBJ1-2
clone size: -